This T cell receptor (beta chain) derives from a study of blood T cells in healthy people across ages. Overall study context: Per every two T cells, about one barcoded beta molecule was captured by template switching.

Findings and caveats of the study: Changes in expanded clonotypes were possibly confounded, as the CMV status of donors was unknown. When one million T cells were used, diversity estimates were thought to be underestimates.

Note on this clonotype: The target antigen is unknown.

The CDR3 sequence is 13 residues long. V was shortened by 3 bases and J by 9 bases, with 9 bases between the two germline ends. Combining a sample-barcoded 5' primer with a J-beta primer mix, a second PCR ran for 7 to 11 cycles. Through a template-switch adaptor with 12 random nucleotides, each cDNA molecule received a tag. TCRdb re-analysed the 5' RACE reads in MiXCR, keeping a single row per CDR3 protein. The sample gives hundreds of thousands of distinct CDR3 sequences, approximately 48% of which show up once; about a fifth is in the top ten. The chain uses TRBV12-3 or TRBV12-4 and TRBJ1-6; D gene uncertain. Sample: blood. This receptor was identified in a man between 60 and 75 years old in good health. DNA of the CDR3: TGTGCCAGCAGTTTGCAGGATAGTTCACCCCTCCACTTT. This codes for CASSLQDSSPLHF.